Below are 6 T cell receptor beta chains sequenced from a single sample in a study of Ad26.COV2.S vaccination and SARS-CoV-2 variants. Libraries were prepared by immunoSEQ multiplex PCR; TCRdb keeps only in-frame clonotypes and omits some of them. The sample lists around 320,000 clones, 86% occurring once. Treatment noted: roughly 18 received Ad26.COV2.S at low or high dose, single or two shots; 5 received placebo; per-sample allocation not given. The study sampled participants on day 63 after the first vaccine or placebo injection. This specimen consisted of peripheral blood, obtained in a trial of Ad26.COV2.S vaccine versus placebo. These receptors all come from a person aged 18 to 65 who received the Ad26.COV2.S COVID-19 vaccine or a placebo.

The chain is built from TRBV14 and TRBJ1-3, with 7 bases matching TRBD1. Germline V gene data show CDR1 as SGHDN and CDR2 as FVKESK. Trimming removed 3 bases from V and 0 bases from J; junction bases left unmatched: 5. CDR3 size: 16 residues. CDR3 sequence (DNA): TGTGCCAGCAGCCATCGAGACAGGGTCTCTGGAAACACCATATATTTT. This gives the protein CASSHRDRVSGNTIYF.

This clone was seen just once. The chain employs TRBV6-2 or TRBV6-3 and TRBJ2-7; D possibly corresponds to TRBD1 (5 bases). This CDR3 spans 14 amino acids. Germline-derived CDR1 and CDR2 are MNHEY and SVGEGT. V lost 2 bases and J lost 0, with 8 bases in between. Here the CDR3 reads CASSYGHTSYEQYF. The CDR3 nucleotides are TGTGCCAGCAGTTACGGACATACCTCCTACGAGCAGTACTTC.

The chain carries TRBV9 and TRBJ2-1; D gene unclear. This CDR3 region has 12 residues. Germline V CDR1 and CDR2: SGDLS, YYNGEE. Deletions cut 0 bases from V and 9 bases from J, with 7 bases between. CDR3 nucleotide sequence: TGTGCCAGCAGCGTAGAAGCGACTGAGCAGTTCTTC. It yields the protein CASSVEATEQFF.

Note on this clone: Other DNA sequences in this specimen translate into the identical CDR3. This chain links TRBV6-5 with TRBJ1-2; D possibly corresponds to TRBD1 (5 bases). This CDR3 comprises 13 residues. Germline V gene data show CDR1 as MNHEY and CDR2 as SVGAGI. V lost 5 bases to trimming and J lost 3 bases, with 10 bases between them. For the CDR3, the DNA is TGTGCCAGCAGTCAGACAGAATACTATGGCTACACCTTC. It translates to CASSQTEYYGYTF.

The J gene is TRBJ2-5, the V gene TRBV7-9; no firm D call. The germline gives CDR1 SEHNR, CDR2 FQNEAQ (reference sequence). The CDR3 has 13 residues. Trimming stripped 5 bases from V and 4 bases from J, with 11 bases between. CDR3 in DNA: TGTGCCAGCAGCCAGATTGCCGGAGAGACCCAGTACTTC. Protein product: CASSQIAGETQYF.

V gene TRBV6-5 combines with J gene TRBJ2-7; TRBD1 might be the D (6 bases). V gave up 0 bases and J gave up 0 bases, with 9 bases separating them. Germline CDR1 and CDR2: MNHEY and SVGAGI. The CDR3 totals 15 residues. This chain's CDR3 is CASSYSRQASYEQYF. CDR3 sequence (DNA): TGTGCCAGCAGTTACTCGCGACAGGCCTCCTACGAGCAGTACTTC.